This T cell receptor beta chain was identified in a study of cytomegalovirus exposure and HLA in healthy donors. Study-wide results and caveats: A later analysis linked a missense variant in DCLRE1C to the trimming of TCR beta V and J genes. For presence/absence analyses, sequencing depth was assumed to be roughly uniform across donors. Most TCRs appeared rarely, but some public TCRs recurred in many donors.

In the case of this clone: Its antigen is undetermined.

The primer mix had 60 Vbeta and 13 Jbeta primers. Clones were read by immunoSEQ multiplex PCR, and TCRdb kept only the in-frame ones, dropping some. This table holds just over 40,000 clones. The source is a man aged 25-45 years in good health and CMV-seronegative. Source material: PBMCs.

The CDR3 region has the DNA TGTGCCAGCAGTCAACTAGCGGGAGGGAATGATGAGCAGTTCTTC. Translated, it gives CASSQLAGGNDEQFF. The V gene is TRBV27, the J gene TRBJ2-1, with 13 bases that match TRBD2. Germline V lookup: CDR1 MNHEY, CDR2 SMNVEV (reference sequence). The length of the CDR3 is 15 residues. Trimming cost V 5 bases and J 8 bases; bases outside gene matches: 6.